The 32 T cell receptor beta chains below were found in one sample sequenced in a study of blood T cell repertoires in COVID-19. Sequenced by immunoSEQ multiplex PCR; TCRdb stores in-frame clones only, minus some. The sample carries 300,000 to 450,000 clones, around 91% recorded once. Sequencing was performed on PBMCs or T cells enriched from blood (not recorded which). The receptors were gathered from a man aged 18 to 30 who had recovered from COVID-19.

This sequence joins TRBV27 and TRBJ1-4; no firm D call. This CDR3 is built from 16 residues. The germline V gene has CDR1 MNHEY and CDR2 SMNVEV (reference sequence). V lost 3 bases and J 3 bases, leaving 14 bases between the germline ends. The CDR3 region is CASSLLQNRANEKLFF. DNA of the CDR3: TGTGCCAGCAGTTTGCTTCAGAACAGAGCTAATGAAAAACTGTTTTTT.

The CDR3, as DNA: TGTGTCAGAAGCCGACAGGAACCAACTAATGAAAAACTGTTTTTT. Its translation is CVRSRQEPTNEKLFF. The rearrangement uses TRBV7-5 and TRBJ1-4; the DNA was not used to check the table's D call, TRBD1. TRBV7-5 is described as a pseudogene. CDR3 length: 15 amino acids.

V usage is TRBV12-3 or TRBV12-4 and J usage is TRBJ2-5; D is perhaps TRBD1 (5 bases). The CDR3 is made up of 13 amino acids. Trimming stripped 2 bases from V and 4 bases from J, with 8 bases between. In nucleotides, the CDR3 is TGTGCCAGCAGTTTAAGGGGCGGAGAGACCCAGTACTTC. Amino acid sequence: CASSLRGGETQYF.

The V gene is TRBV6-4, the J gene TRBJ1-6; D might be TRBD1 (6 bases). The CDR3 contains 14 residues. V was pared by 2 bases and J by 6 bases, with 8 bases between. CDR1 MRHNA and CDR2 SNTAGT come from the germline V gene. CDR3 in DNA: TGTGCCAGCAGTGACACAGGGATTAATTCACCCCTCCACTTT. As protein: CASSDTGINSPLHF.

The CDR3 DNA reads as TGTGCCAGCAGTTACACGGCTAGCGCGGCGAATGAGCAGTTCTTC. Its protein is CASSYTASAANEQFF. The V gene is TRBV6-2 or TRBV6-3, the J gene TRBJ2-1, with D tentatively TRBD2 (6 bases). From germline, CDR1 is MNHEY and CDR2 SVGEGT. The CDR3 extends over 15 amino acids. The V gene lost 2 bases and the J gene lost 7 bases, with 15 bases spanning the gap.

CDR3 loop: CASSSRLAGGLNEQFF. The CDR3 DNA follows: TGTGCCAGCAGCTCTCGACTAGCGGGAGGGCTAAATGAGCAGTTCTTC. The chain is built from TRBV9 and TRBJ2-1; 14 bases match TRBD2. The CDR3 extends over 16 amino acids. Germline CDR1 is SGDLS and CDR2 is YYNGEE. V was pared by 4 bases and J by 7 bases, with 7 bases of the junction left unmatched.

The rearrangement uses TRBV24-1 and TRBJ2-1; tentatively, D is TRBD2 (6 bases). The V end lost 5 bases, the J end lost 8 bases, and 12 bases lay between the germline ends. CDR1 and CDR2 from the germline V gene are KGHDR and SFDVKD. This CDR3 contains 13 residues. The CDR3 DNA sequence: TGTGCCACCAGTGGGTGGGGGGAGGATGAGCAGTTCTTC. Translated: CATSGWGEDEQFF.

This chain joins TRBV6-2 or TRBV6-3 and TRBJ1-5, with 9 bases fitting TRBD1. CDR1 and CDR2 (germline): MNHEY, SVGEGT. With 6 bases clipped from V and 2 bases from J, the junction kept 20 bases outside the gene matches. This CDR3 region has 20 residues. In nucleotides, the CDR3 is TGTGCCAGCAGCACCCCCAGACAGGGGGGGACTCTCGGCGGCAATCAGCCCCAGCATTTT. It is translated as CASSTPRQGGTLGGNQPQHF.

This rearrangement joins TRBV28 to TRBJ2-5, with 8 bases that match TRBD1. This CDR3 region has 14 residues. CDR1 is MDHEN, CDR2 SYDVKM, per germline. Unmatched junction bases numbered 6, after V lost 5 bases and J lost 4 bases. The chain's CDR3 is CASSRGQGRETQYF. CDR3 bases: TGTGCCAGCAGTCGCGGACAGGGACGAGAGACCCAGTACTTC.

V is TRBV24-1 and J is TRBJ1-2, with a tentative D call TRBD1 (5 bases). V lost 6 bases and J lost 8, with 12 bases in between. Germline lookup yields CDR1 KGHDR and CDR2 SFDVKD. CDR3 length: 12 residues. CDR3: CATSTGDRGYTF. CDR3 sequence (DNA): TGTGCCACCAGTACGGGGGATCGGGGCTACACCTTC.

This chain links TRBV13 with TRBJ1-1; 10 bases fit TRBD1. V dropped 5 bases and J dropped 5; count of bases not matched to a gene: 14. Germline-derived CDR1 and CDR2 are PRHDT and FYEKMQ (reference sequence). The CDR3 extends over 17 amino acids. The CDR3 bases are TGTGCCAGCAGCATACCGGGACAGGGGCGAGGAAGGACTGAAGCTTTCTTT. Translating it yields CASSIPGQGRGRTEAFF. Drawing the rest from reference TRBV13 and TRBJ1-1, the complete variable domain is AAGVIQSPRHLIKEKRETATLKCYPIPRHDTVYWYQQGPGQDPQFLISFYEKMQSDKGSIPDRFSAQQFSDYHSELNMSSLELGDSALYFCASSIPGQGRGRTEAFFGQGTRLTVV.

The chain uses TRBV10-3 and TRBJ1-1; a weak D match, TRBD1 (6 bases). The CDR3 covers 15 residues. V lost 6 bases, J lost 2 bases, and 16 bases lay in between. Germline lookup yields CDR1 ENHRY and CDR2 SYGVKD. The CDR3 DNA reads TGTGCCATCAGCCTGGGGCCGACAGGTAACACTGAAGCTTTCTTT. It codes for CAISLGPTGNTEAFF.

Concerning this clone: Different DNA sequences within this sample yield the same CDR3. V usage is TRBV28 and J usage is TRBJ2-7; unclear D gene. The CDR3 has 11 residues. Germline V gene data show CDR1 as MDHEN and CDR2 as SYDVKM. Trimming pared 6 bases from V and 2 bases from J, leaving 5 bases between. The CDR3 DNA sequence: TGTGCCAGCAGCCCGGCCTACGAGCAGTACTTC. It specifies CASSPAYEQYF.

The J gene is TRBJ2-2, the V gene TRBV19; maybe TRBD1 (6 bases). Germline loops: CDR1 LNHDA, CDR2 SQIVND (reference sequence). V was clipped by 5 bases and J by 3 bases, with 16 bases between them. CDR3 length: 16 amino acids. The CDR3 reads CASSPGLGAYTGELFF. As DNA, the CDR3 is TGTGCCAGTAGTCCCGGACTGGGGGCCTACACCGGGGAGCTGTTTTTT.

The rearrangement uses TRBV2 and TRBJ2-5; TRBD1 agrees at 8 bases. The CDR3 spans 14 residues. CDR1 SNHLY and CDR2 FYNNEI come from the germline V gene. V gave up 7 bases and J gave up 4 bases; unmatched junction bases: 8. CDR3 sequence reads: CASKSRQGSETQYF. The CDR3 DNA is TGTGCCAGCAAAAGTCGACAGGGGTCAGAGACCCAGTACTTC. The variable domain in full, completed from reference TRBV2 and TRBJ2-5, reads EPEVTQTPSHQVTQMGQEVILRCVPISNHLYFYWYRQILGQKVEFLVSFYNNEISEKSEIFDDQFSVERPDGSNFTLKIRSTKLEDSAMYFCASKSRQGSETQYFGPGTRLLVL.

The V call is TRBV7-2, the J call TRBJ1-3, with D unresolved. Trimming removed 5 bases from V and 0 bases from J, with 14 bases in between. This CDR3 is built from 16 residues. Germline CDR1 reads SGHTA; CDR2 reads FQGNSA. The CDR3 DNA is TGTGCCAGCAGCCAAGCGATCGGGAACTCTGGAAACACCATATATTTT. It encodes CASSQAIGNSGNTIYF.

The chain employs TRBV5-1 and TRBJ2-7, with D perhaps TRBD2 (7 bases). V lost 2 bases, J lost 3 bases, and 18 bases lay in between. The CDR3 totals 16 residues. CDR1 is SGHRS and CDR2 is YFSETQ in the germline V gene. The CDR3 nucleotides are TGCGCCAGCAGCTTTGACTCCAAAGGGGGGGTCTACGAGCAGTACTTC. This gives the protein CASSFDSKGGVYEQYF.

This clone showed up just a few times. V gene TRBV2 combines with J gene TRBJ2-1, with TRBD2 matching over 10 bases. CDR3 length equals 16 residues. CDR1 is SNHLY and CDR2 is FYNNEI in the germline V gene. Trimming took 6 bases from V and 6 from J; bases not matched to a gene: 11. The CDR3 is CASRTRAGLAFNEQFF. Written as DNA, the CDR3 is TGTGCCAGCAGGACGCGAGCGGGACTAGCGTTCAATGAGCAGTTCTTC.

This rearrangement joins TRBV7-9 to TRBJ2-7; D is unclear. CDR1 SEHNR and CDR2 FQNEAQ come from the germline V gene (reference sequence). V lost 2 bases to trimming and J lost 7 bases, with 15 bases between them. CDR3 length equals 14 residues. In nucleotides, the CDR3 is TGTGCCAGCAGCTTAACGGGTGTATTGGAAGAGCAGTACTTC. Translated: CASSLTGVLEEQYF.

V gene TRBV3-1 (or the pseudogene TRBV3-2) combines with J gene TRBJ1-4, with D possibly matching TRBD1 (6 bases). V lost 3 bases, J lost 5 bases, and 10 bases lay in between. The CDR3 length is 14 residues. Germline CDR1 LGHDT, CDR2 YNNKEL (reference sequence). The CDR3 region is CASSHGTKNEKLFF. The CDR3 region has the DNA TGTGCCAGCAGCCATGGGACAAAGAATGAAAAACTGTTTTTT.

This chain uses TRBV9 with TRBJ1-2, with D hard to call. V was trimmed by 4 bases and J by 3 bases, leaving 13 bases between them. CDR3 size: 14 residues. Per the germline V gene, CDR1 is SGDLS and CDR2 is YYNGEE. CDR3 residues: CASSLTADHYGYTF. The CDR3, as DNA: TGTGCCAGCAGCTTAACAGCTGACCACTATGGCTACACCTTC.

Written as DNA, the CDR3 is TGTGCCAGCAGCCCCGACAGAACTGTGAGGGGCTACACCTTC. This translates into CASSPDRTVRGYTF. The rearrangement uses TRBV5-4 and TRBJ1-2; possible D gene TRBD1, 5 bases. The CDR3 length is 14 residues. The V gene's germline CDR1 is SGHNT and CDR2 YYREEE (reference sequence). V dropped 4 bases and J dropped 8 bases, with 18 bases sitting between them. The full variable domain, completed using reference TRBV5-4 and TRBJ1-2, is ETGVTQSPTHLIKTRGQQVTLRCSSQSGHNTVSWYQQALGQGPQFIFQYYREEENGRGNFPPRFSGLQFPNYSSELNVNALELDDSALYLCASSPDRTVRGYTFGSGTRLTVV.

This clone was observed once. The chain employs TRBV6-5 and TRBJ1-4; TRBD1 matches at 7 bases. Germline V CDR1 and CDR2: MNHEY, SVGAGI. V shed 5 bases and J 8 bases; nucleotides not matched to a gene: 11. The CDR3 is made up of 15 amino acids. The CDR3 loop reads CASSTRDSSAEKLFF. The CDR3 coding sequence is TGTGCCAGCAGTACAAGGGACAGTTCGGCCGAAAAACTGTTTTTT.

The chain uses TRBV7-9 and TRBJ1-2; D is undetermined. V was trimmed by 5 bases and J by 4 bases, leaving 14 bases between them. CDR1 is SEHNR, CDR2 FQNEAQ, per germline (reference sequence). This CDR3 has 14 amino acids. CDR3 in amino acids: CASSPTGEAYGYTF. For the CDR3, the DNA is TGTGCCAGCAGCCCGACTGGGGAGGCCTATGGCTACACCTTC.

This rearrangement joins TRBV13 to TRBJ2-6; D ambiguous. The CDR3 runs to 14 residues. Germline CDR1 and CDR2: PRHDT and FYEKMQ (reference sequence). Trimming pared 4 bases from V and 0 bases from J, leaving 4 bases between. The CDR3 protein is CASSSFSGANVLTF. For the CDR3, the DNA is TGTGCCAGCAGCTCCTTCTCTGGGGCCAACGTCCTGACTTTC.

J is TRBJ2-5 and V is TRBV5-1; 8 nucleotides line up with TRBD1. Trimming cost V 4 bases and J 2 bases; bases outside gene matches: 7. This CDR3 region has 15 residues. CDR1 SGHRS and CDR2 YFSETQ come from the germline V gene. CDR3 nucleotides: TGCGCCAGCAGCACTGGGACAGGTCCTCAAGAGACCCAGTACTTC. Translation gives CASSTGTGPQETQYF.

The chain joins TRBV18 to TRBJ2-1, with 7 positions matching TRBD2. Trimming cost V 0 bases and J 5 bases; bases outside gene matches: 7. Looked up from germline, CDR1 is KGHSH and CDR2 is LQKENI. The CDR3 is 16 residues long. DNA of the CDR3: TGTGCCAGCTCACCACCGCCTTCTAGCGGCAACAATGAGCAGTTCTTC. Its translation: CASSPPPSSGNNEQFF. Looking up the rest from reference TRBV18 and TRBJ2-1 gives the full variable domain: NAGVMQNPRHLVRRRGQEARLRCSPMKGHSHVYWYRQLPEEGLKFMVYLQKENIIDESGMPKERFSAEFPKEGPSILRIQQVVRGDSAAYFCASSPPPSSGNNEQFFGPGTRLTVL.

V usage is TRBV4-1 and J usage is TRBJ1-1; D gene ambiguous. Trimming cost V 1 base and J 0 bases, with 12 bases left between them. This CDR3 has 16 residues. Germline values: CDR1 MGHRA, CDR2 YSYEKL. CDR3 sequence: CASSQVPGQMNTEAFF. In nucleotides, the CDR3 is TGCGCCAGCAGCCAAGTCCCTGGGCAGATGAACACTGAAGCTTTCTTT.

The CDR3 DNA is TGTGCCAGCAACCTCCGGGACAGCGCTAACTATGGCTACACCTTC. Its protein product is CASNLRDSANYGYTF. The V gene is TRBV7-9, the J gene TRBJ1-2; 7 positions agree with TRBD1. CDR1 SEHNR and CDR2 FQNEAQ come from the germline V gene (reference sequence). CDR3 size: 15 residues. Germline trimming cut 7 bases from V and 0 bases from J; bases unmatched to any gene: 8. Using reference TRBV7-9 and TRBJ1-2 for the parts outside the CDR3, the full variable domain is DTGVSQNPRHKITKRGQNVTFRCDPISEHNRLYWYRQTLGQGPEFLTYFQNEAQLEKSRLLSDRFSAERPKGSFSTLEIQRTEQGDSAMYLCASNLRDSANYGYTFGSGTRLTVV.

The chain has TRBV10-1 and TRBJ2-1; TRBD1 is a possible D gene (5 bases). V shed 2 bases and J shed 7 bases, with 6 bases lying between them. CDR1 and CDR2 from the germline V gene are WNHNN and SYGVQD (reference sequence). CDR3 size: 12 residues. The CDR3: CASSEPGNEQFF. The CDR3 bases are TGCGCCAGCAGTGAGCCAGGGAATGAGCAGTTCTTC.

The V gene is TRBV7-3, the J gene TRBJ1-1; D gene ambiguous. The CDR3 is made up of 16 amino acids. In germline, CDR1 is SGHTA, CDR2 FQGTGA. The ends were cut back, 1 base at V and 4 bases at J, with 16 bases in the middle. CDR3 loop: CASSLNPSGFSTEAFF. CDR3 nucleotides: TGTGCCAGCAGCTTAAACCCATCCGGGTTCAGCACTGAAGCTTTCTTT. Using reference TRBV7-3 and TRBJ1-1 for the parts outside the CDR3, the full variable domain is GAGVSQTPSNKVTEKGKYVELRCDPISGHTALYWYRQSLGQGPEFLIYFQGTGAADDSGLPNDRFFAVRPEGSVSTLKIQRTERGDSAVYLCASSLNPSGFSTEAFFGQGTRLTVV.

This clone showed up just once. CDR3 bases: TGTGCCAGCTCATCGGACAGGGCTCAGCCCCAGCATTTT. It encodes CASSSDRAQPQHF. The chain employs TRBV18 and TRBJ1-5, with TRBD1 matching over 8 bases. V gave up 5 bases and J gave up 6 bases; unmatched junction bases: 3. The CDR3 is 13 residues long. CDR1 and CDR2 (germline): KGHSH, LQKENI.